This T cell receptor beta chain was captured by sequencing in a study of blood T cells in healthy people across ages. Primers used in a second PCR of roughly 6 to 11 cycles were a sample-barcoded 5' primer and a J-beta primer mix. Using its own MiXCR run on the 5' RACE reads, TCRdb lists one record per CDR3 protein. The table lists some 860,000 distinct CDR3 sequences, about 61% of them singletons, with roughly 25% in the top ten. Trimming removed 3 bases at V and 0 bases at J, with 12 bases between. There are 16 residues in the CDR3. The germline gives CDR1 PRHDT, CDR2 FYEKMQ (reference sequence). The chain uses TRBV13 and TRBJ2-1; a possible D gene is TRBD1 (6 bases). The source material was blood. The origin of this receptor is a man aged 40-50 years in good health. The CDR3 DNA follows: TGTGCCAGCAGCTTGGAAGGACAGAACTCCTACAATGAGCAGTTCTTC. Translated: CASSLEGQNSYNEQFF.